This T cell receptor (beta chain) appears in the sequencing data of a study of shared clonotypes between healthy human individuals. Data came from immunoSEQ multiplex PCR; TCRdb stores just in-frame clones and leaves some out. The data hold approximately 2.5 million clones, with 85% to 95% observed a single time. To note about this clone: Its antigen is as yet unknown.

General study results and limits: Clonotype sharing across a handful of donors was observed for about 5.5% of naive CD4 clonotypes. Incomplete sequencing of sorted subsets was indicated by rarefaction despite large depth.

This clonotype originated in a man aged 18-30 years in good health. Source material: naive CD4+ T cells sorted from blood. Indicated subset: CD45RA+ positively selected.

For the CDR3, the DNA is TGCGCCAGCACCATTCGGACAGGAGTACAAGAGACCCAGTACTTC. Encoded protein: CASTIRTGVQETQYF. The chain links TRBV5-1 to TRBJ2-5, with 7 positions matching TRBD1. Germline loops: CDR1 SGHRS, CDR2 YFSETQ. CDR3 length: 15 amino acids. The V segment lost 6 bases and the J segment 2 bases; nucleotides outside the gene matches: 10.